This paragraph covers one T cell receptor (beta chain) sequence. As yet, its antigen is unknown. This could be a read error, since a much larger clone is one nucleotide away. The data are from a study of shared clonotypes between healthy human individuals. CDR3 size: 12 residues. From germline, CDR1 is SGHKS and CDR2 YYEKEE (reference sequence). Trimming removed 3 bases from V and 0 bases from J, with 2 bases in between. Sequenced by immunoSEQ multiplex PCR; TCRdb stores in-frame clones only, minus some. The profile covers 550,000 to 850,000 clones, with over 60% appearing a single time and under 2% taken by the ten largest. General study points: Few donors limited the genetic and exposure-history diversity represented.

Sample: memory CD4+ T cells sorted from blood. The subset is: CD45RA-negative fraction. The rearrangement uses TRBV5-5 and TRBJ2-3; no clear D. This receptor was taken from a woman in her thirties in good health. CDR3 residues: CASSWSTDTQYF. The CDR3 DNA reads as TGTGCCAGCAGCTGGAGCACAGATACGCAGTATTTT.